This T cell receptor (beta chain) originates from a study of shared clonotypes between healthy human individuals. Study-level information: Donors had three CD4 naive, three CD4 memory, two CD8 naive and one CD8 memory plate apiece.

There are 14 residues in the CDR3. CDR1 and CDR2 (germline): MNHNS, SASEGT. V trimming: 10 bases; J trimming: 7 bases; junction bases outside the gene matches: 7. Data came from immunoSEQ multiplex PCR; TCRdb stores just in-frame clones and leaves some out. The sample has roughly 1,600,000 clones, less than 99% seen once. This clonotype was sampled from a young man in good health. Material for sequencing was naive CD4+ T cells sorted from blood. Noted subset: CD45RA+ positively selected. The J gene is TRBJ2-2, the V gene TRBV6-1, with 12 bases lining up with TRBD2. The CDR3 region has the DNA TGTGCCACAGGACTAGCGGGAAATGGCGGGGAGCTGTTTTTT. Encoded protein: CATGLAGNGGELFF.